The 17 T cell receptor beta chains presented below share a single source sample, sequenced in a study of T-cell memory formation after mild COVID-19. TCRdb independently ran MiXCR on the 5' RACE reads; one entry per CDR3 protein. The sample holds 250,000 to 400,000 distinct CDR3 sequences, around an eighth seen once. Sequencing was performed on PBMCs or a T cell subset sorted from them (not recorded which). All receptors come from a man younger than 35 who had mild COVID-19 (a few samples of this study predate the infection). Cell type and time point are not known.

The sample holds many counts of this clonotype. This chain links TRBV18 with TRBJ2-3; the D gene is possibly TRBD1 (6 bases). The CDR3 spans 14 residues. In germline, CDR1 is KGHSH, CDR2 LQKENI. V lost 0 bases, J lost 5 bases, and 9 bases lay in between. The CDR3 spells CASSPPEGVDTQYF. In DNA, the CDR3 is TGTGCCAGCTCACCACCCGAGGGGGTAGATACGCAGTATTTT.

The chain carries TRBV7-9 and TRBJ2-1; the D gene is possibly TRBD2 (5 bases). The V gene lost 1 base and the J gene lost 13 bases, with 14 bases spanning the gap. Germline V gene sequence: CDR1 SEHNR, CDR2 FQNEAQ (reference sequence). The CDR3 consists of 13 residues. Here the CDR3 DNA reads TGTGCCAGCAGCTTAGTCGGGTCCGGGGTTCAGTTCTTC. It codes for CASSLVGSGVQFF.

This chain uses TRBV7-8 with TRBJ1-1; D uncertain. The CDR3 contains 14 residues. Trimming took off 5 bases at V and 0 bases at J, with 10 bases between the two ends. CDR1 SGHVS and CDR2 FQNEAQ come from the germline V gene. CDR3 region: CASSGPGMNTEAFF. In DNA, the CDR3 is TGTGCCAGCAGCGGACCAGGTATGAACACTGAAGCTTTCTTT.

This clonotype was seen only a few times. The J gene is TRBJ1-2, the V gene TRBV7-2; TRBD1 is a possible D gene (5 bases). The V end lost 5 bases, the J end lost 4 bases, and 20 bases lay between the germline ends. The germline gives CDR1 SGHTA, CDR2 FQGNSA. The CDR3 has 16 amino acids. The CDR3 bases are TGTGCCAGCAGCCCGACCTCCTCTGGGGGATTCTATGGCTACACCTTC. Its protein product is CASSPTSSGGFYGYTF.

This clonotype was counted ten times or more. The CDR3, as DNA: TGCGCCAGCAGCCAAGATCCCCTGATACAAGAGACCCAGTACTTC. It yields the protein CASSQDPLIQETQYF. The chain links TRBV4-1 to TRBJ2-5; no reliable D call. This CDR3 contains 15 residues. Germline lookup yields CDR1 MGHRA and CDR2 YSYEKL. Trimming removed 0 bases at V and 2 bases at J, with 10 bases between.

This clonotype was detected only a few times. The chain recombines TRBV6-6 with TRBJ2-3; no reliable D call. The V end was cut by 8 bases, the J end by 0 bases, with 9 bases between. The CDR3 is 13 residues long. Germline CDR1 is MNHNY and CDR2 is SVGAGI (reference sequence). The CDR3 DNA follows: TGTGCCAGCCGGATATATAGCACAGATACGCAGTATTTT. It specifies CASRIYSTDTQYF.

The rearrangement uses TRBV29-1 and TRBJ1-4, with 9 bases fitting TRBD1. The V gene's germline CDR1 is SQVTM and CDR2 ANQGSEA. Unmatched junction bases numbered 6, after V lost 6 bases and J lost 10 bases. The CDR3 loop spans 12 amino acids. The CDR3 reads CSVGPGQGKLFF. CDR3 DNA: TGCAGCGTGGGCCCGGGACAGGGAAAACTGTTTTTT.

This clonotype was seen ten or more times. CDR3 amino acids: CAISGQGTARETQYF. CDR3 coding DNA: TGTGCCATCAGTGGGCAAGGGACAGCCCGTGAGACCCAGTACTTC. The chain joins TRBV10-3 to TRBJ2-5; 7 bases map to TRBD1. CDR3 length: 15 residues. Germline trimming cut 4 bases from V and 5 bases from J; bases unmatched to any gene: 10. Germline V gene lookup returns CDR1 ENHRY and CDR2 SYGVKD.

This clonotype occurred many times. The V gene is TRBV6-5, the J gene TRBJ2-4; D call uncertain. CDR1 is MNHEY, CDR2 SVGAGI, per germline. CDR3 length: 15 amino acids. The V end lost 2 bases, the J end lost 0 bases, and 8 bases lay between the germline ends. The CDR3 reads CASSYGLGAKNIQYF. DNA for the CDR3: TGTGCCAGCAGTTACGGCCTGGGAGCCAAAAACATTCAGTACTTC.

This chain uses TRBV7-2 with TRBJ1-2; a weak D match, TRBD1 (6 bases). V lost 5 bases, J lost 3 bases, and 16 bases lay in between. This CDR3 comprises 15 residues. From germline, CDR1 is SGHTA and CDR2 FQGNSA. The CDR3 region is CASSPVGGSDYGYTF. CDR3 coding DNA: TGTGCCAGCAGCCCAGTGGGGGGCTCGGACTATGGCTACACCTTC.

This clonotype has more than one count but fewer than ten. This chain uses TRBV5-1 with TRBJ2-5; the D is unclear. V shed 4 bases and J shed 7 bases, with 14 bases lying between them. This CDR3 has 13 residues. The V gene's germline CDR1 is SGHRS and CDR2 YFSETQ. The CDR3 loop reads CASSPAGWGTQYF. CDR3 nucleotide sequence: TGCGCCAGCAGCCCGGCAGGATGGGGGACCCAGTACTTC.

This clonotype has more than one count but fewer than ten. The rearrangement links TRBV12-3 or TRBV12-4 to TRBJ1-2; no reliable D call. This CDR3 is 13 amino acids long. V was clipped by 7 bases and J by 2 bases, with 11 bases between them. The CDR3 loop is CASTQKPNYGYTF. CDR3 in DNA: TGTGCCAGCACACAGAAACCCAACTATGGCTACACCTTC.

This clonotype showed up just a few times. The CDR3 bases are TGCGCCAGCAGCCCGGACAGATATAGCAATCAGCCCCAGCATTTT. Translated: CASSPDRYSNQPQHF. V and J are TRBV4-1 and TRBJ1-5; tentative D call: TRBD1 (6 bases). Germline V lookup: CDR1 MGHRA, CDR2 YSYEKL. The CDR3 sequence is 15 residues long. V dropped 4 bases and J dropped 0 bases, with 10 bases sitting between them.

This rearrangement joins TRBV2 to TRBJ2-5, with 7 bases identical to TRBD2. The trim removed 3 bases at V and 6 bases at J, leaving 7 bases unmatched. This CDR3 region has 14 residues. In germline, CDR1 is SNHLY, CDR2 FYNNEI. For the CDR3, the DNA is TGTGCCAGCAGTGATGAGACTAGCTTCAAGACCCAGTACTTC. Its translation is CASSDETSFKTQYF.

J is TRBJ2-5 and V is TRBV11-1; TRBD1 aligns across 10 bases. The CDR3 runs 15 residues. The V and J ends lost 3 bases and 5 bases, in that order; junction bases with no gene match: 6. The germline CDR1 and CDR2 sequences are SGHAT and FQDESV (reference sequence). The CDR3 DNA is TGTGCCAGCAGCTTTTTTGGGACAGGGGTCGAGACCCAGTACTTC. As protein: CASSFFGTGVETQYF.

There are a few counts of this clonotype. This chain connects TRBV27 to TRBJ2-5, with D possibly TRBD1 on 5 matching bases. Germline V gene data show CDR1 as MNHEY and CDR2 as SMNVEV (reference sequence). This CDR3 is 14 amino acids long. The ends were cut back, 2 bases at V and 4 bases at J, with 11 bases in the middle. This CDR3 is CASSLQGQGETQYF. The DNA of the CDR3 is TGTGCCAGCAGTTTACAGGGTCAGGGAGAGACCCAGTACTTC.

There are a few counts of this clonotype. This chain connects TRBV6-5 to TRBJ2-5, with 8 bases lining up with TRBD2. The CDR3 loop spans 14 amino acids. Germline V CDR1 and CDR2: MNHEY, SVGAGI. J gave up 1 base and V 6 bases, and 4 bases lay outside the gene matches. The CDR3 sequence is CASRAGLAQETQYF. CDR3 bases: TGTGCCAGCAGGGCCGGACTAGCCCAAGAGACCCAGTACTTC.